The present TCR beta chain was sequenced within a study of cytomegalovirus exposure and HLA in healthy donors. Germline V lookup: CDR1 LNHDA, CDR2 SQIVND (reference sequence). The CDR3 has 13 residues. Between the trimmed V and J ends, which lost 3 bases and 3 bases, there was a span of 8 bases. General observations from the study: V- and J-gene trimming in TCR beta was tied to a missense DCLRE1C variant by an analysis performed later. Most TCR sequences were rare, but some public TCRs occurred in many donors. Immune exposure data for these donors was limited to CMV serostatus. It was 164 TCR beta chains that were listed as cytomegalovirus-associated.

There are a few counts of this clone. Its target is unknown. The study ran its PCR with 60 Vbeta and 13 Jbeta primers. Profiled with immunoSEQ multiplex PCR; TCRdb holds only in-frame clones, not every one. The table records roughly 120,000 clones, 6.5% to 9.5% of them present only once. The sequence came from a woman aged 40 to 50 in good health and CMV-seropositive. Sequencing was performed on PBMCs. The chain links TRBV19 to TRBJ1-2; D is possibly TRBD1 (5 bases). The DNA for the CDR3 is TGTGCCAGTAGTATGGAGGGGTACTATGGCTACACCTTC. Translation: CASSMEGYYGYTF. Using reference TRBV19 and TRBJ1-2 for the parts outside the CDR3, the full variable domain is DGGITQSPKYLFRKEGQNVTLSCEQNLNHDAMYWYRQDPGQGLRLIYYSQIVNDFQKGDIAEGYSVSREKKESFPLTVTSAQKNPTAFYLCASSMEGYYGYTFGSGTRLTVV.